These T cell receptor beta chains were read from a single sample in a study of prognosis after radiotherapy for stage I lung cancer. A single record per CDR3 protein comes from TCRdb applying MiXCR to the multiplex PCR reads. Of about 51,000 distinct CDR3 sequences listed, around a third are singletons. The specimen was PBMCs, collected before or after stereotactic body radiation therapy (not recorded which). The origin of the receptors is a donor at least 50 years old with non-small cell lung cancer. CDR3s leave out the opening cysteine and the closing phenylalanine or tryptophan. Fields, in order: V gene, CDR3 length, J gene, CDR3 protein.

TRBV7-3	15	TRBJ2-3	ASSAKGGLGRTGTQY
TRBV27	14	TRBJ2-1	ASSLRTSSLHNEQF
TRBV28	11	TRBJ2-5	ATFRRRQETQY
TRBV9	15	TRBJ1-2	ASIRGGTPLQGCGYT
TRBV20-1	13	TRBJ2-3	SATEGLGVIYTQY
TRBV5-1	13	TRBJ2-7	ASSLACRGRYEQY
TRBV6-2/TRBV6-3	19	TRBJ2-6	ASSETPTMTGGESGANVLT
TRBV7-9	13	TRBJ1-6	ASSVTGEIGSPLH
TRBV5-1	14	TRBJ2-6	ASSLGKGGGANVLT
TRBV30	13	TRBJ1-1	ACPPLGRGYTEAF
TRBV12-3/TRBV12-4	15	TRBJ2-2	ASSPRGAGTDTGELF
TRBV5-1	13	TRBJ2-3	ASSSSGALTDTQY
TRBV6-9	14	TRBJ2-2	AISYRWTVMAGELF
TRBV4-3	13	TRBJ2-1	ASSQLAGDNNEQF
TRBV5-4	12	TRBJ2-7	ASSNRGSPYEQY
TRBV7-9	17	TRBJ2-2	ASSFPTSGRDPNTGELF
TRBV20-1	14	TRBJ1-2	SATNPGTAGRSGYT
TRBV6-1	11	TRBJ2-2	ASIYRDTGELF
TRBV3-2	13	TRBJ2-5	ASSQDDRVKETQY
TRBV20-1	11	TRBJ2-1	SARVPRGHEQF
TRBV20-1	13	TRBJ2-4	SARDRLPAKNIQY
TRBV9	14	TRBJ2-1	ASSVHSGRAHNEQF
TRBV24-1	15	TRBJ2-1	ATSDHPGTSGRNEQF
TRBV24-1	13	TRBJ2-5	ATSDETGGEETQY
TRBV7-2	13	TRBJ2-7	ASSLPRETPYEQY
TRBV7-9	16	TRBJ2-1	AGSSGLAGSGGYNEQF
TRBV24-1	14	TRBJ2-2	ATSDTNSANTGELF
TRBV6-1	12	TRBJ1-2	ASARDRDNYGYT
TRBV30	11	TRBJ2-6	ASGFSGANVLT
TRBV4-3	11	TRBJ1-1	ASSNQGMREAF
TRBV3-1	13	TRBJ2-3	ASSRAGSSTDTQY
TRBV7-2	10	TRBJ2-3	ASVGLGDTQY